This TCR beta chain was recorded in a study of Ad26.COV2.S vaccination and SARS-CoV-2 variants. Study-level information: Vaccine-arm donor from the placebo-controlled COV1001 Ad26.COV2.S trial.

Treatment given: approximately 18 received Ad26.COV2.S at low or high dose, single or two shots; 5 received placebo; per-sample allocation not given. Sampling occurred on day 63 after the first vaccine or placebo injection. The assay was immunoSEQ multiplex PCR, and TCRdb's table has in-frame clones only and misses some. This table has fewer than 400,000 clones, about 82% appearing once. The V gene's germline CDR1 is KGHSH and CDR2 LQKENI. Trimming took off 3 bases at V and 1 base at J, with 8 bases between the two ends. The CDR3 contains 14 residues. This clone was observed a single time. The material was peripheral blood, obtained in a trial of Ad26.COV2.S vaccine versus placebo. This receptor was identified in a person aged 18 to 59 who received the Ad26.COV2.S COVID-19 vaccine or a placebo. This chain joins TRBV18 and TRBJ2-3; a possible D gene is TRBD2 (5 bases). The chain's CDR3 is CASSPSRGTDTQYF. The CDR3 DNA is TGTGCCAGCTCACCCTCGCGGGGCACAGATACGCAGTATTTT.